Listed below are T cell receptor beta chains from one sample, sequenced in a study of Ad26.COV2.S vaccination and SARS-CoV-2 variants. Sequencing used immunoSEQ multiplex PCR; TCRdb keeps in-frame clones, though not all of them. This table has 380,000 or so clones, about 88% appearing once. The sample here was peripheral blood, taken in a trial of Ad26.COV2.S vaccine versus placebo. These receptors all stem from a person between 18 and 65 years old who received the Ad26.COV2.S COVID-19 vaccine or a placebo. CDR3s include the opening cysteine and the closing phenylalanine or tryptophan. The D gene is left open where the match is weak. Expanded clones are given a class, and other clones once, few, many or no size at all.

cdr3_aa: CASSYDGNQPQHF
cdr3_nt: TGTGCCAGCAGTTACGACGGCAATCAGCCCCAGCATTTT
d_call: .
v_call: TRBV6-5
j_call: TRBJ1-5
clone_size: .

cdr3_aa: CASSPGRGDTQYF
cdr3_nt: TGCGCCAGCAGCCCGGGAAGGGGGGATACGCAGTATTTT
d_call: .
v_call: TRBV4-1
j_call: TRBJ2-3
clone_size: .

cdr3_aa: CASSRGLGKAFF
cdr3_nt: TGTGCCAGCAGTCGAGGCCTTGGCAAAGCTTTCTTT
d_call: .
v_call: TRBV6-5
j_call: TRBJ1-1
clone_size: .

cdr3_aa: CASSQGLLEKLFF
cdr3_nt: TGTGCCAGCAGCCAAGGGCTTCTAGAAAAACTGTTTTTT
d_call: .
v_call: TRBV3-1/TRBV3-2
j_call: TRBJ1-4
clone_size: .

cdr3_aa: CASSLNTGAYYGYTF
cdr3_nt: TGTGCCAGCAGCCTGAACACAGGGGCTTACTATGGCTACACCTTC
d_call: TRBD1
v_call: TRBV9
j_call: TRBJ1-2
clone_size: .

cdr3_aa: CASSANRQGSSTDTQYF
cdr3_nt: TGTGCCAGCAGCGCCAACCGACAGGGGTCGAGCACAGATACGCAGTATTTT
d_call: TRBD1
v_call: TRBV9
j_call: TRBJ2-3
clone_size: .

cdr3_aa: CASSPRQGPRQPQHF
cdr3_nt: TGTGCCAGCAGCCCCCGACAGGGGCCCAGGCAGCCCCAGCATTTT
d_call: TRBD1
v_call: TRBV5-6
j_call: TRBJ1-5
clone_size: .

cdr3_aa: CASSQDSTGAVRGGYTF
cdr3_nt: TGCGCCAGCAGCCAAGACTCTACAGGGGCGGTTAGGGGTGGCTACACCTTC
d_call: TRBD1
v_call: TRBV4-1
j_call: TRBJ1-2
clone_size: .

cdr3_aa: CASSLVLEGGGYTF
cdr3_nt: TGTGCCAGCAGCTTGGTCCTTGAGGGGGGTGGCTACACCTTC
d_call: .
v_call: TRBV5-4
j_call: TRBJ1-2
clone_size: .

cdr3_aa: CASSVDDRGDQPQHF
cdr3_nt: TGTGCCAGCAGCGTAGACGACAGGGGGGATCAGCCCCAGCATTTT
d_call: TRBD1
v_call: TRBV9
j_call: TRBJ1-5
clone_size: .

cdr3_aa: CASSVGQQETQYF
cdr3_nt: TGCGCCAGCAGCGTTGGACAGCAAGAGACCCAGTACTTC
d_call: .
v_call: TRBV5-1
j_call: TRBJ2-5
clone_size: .

cdr3_aa: CASSLRETQYF
cdr3_nt: TGTGCCAGCAGCCTCCGCGAGACCCAGTACTTC
d_call: .
v_call: TRBV6-6
j_call: TRBJ2-5
clone_size: .

cdr3_aa: CAWSAPPPGGSPLHF
cdr3_nt: TGTGCCTGGAGTGCCCCCCCACCGGGGGGTTCACCCCTCCACTTT
d_call: .
v_call: TRBV30
j_call: TRBJ1-6
clone_size: .

cdr3_aa: CAIGLGLAGGTDTQYF
cdr3_nt: TGTGCCATCGGCTTGGGACTAGCGGGGGGTACAGATACGCAGTATTTT
d_call: TRBD2
v_call: TRBV10-3
j_call: TRBJ2-3
clone_size: .

cdr3_aa: CASSLAGASEAFF
cdr3_nt: TGTGCCAGCAGCTTGGCGGGGGCGAGTGAAGCTTTCTTT
d_call: .
v_call: TRBV5-6
j_call: TRBJ1-1
clone_size: .

cdr3_aa: CASHAEGGNTEAFF
cdr3_nt: TGTGCCAGCCACGCTGAAGGGGGGAACACTGAAGCTTTCTTT
d_call: .
v_call: TRBV6-5
j_call: TRBJ1-1
clone_size: .

cdr3_aa: CSVDSSGMRETQYF
cdr3_nt: TGCAGCGTTGACAGTAGCGGGATGAGAGAGACCCAGTACTTC
d_call: TRBD2
v_call: TRBV29-1
j_call: TRBJ2-5
clone_size: .

cdr3_aa: CASSLYLSGRIYEQYF
cdr3_nt: TGTGCCAGCAGTTTATACCTTAGCGGGAGAATCTACGAGCAGTACTTC
d_call: TRBD2
v_call: TRBV28
j_call: TRBJ2-7
clone_size: few

cdr3_aa: CASSSEGVGPQHF
cdr3_nt: TGTGCCAGCAGTTCGGAGGGGGTGGGGCCCCAGCATTTT
d_call: .
v_call: TRBV12-3/TRBV12-4
j_call: TRBJ1-5
clone_size: .

cdr3_aa: CASSLVARDSGYEQYF
cdr3_nt: TGCGCCAGCAGCTTGGTCGCCCGGGACAGTGGCTACGAGCAGTACTTC
d_call: TRBD1
v_call: TRBV5-1
j_call: TRBJ2-7
clone_size: .

cdr3_aa: CASSVGQGGYEQYF
cdr3_nt: TGCGCCAGCAGCGTGGGACAGGGTGGCTACGAGCAGTACTTC
d_call: TRBD1
v_call: TRBV5-1
j_call: TRBJ2-7
clone_size: few

cdr3_aa: CASSQTREPYNEQFF
cdr3_nt: TGCGCCAGCAGCCAAACACGGGAGCCATACAATGAGCAGTTCTTC
d_call: .
v_call: TRBV4-1
j_call: TRBJ2-1
clone_size: .

cdr3_aa: CASSPSDSLYGYTF
cdr3_nt: TGTGCCAGCAGTCCAAGCGACAGTCTTTATGGCTACACCTTC
d_call: .
v_call: TRBV28
j_call: TRBJ1-2
clone_size: .

cdr3_aa: CASSPKGQGAGQPQHF
cdr3_nt: TGTGCCAGCAGCCCAAAGGGACAGGGGGCGGGACAGCCCCAGCATTTT
d_call: TRBD1
v_call: TRBV7-2
j_call: TRBJ1-5
clone_size: .

cdr3_aa: CASSLQTDTQYF
cdr3_nt: TGTGCCAGCAGCTTACAGACAGATACGCAGTATTTT
d_call: .
v_call: TRBV7-3
j_call: TRBJ2-3
clone_size: .

cdr3_aa: CAWSVLGGQETQYF
cdr3_nt: TGTGCCTGGAGTGTATTAGGGGGCCAAGAGACCCAGTACTTC
d_call: .
v_call: TRBV30
j_call: TRBJ2-5
clone_size: .

cdr3_aa: CASNQGVGYSGANVLTF
cdr3_nt: TGTGCCAGTAATCAGGGGGTGGGATACTCTGGGGCCAACGTCCTGACTTTC
d_call: TRBD1
v_call: TRBV19
j_call: TRBJ2-6
clone_size: .

cdr3_aa: CASSFGGATNTGELFF
cdr3_nt: TGTGCCAGCAGTTTCGGTGGGGCTACTAACACCGGGGAGCTGTTTTTT
d_call: .
v_call: TRBV6-2/TRBV6-3
j_call: TRBJ2-2
clone_size: .

cdr3_aa: CASSEYGRVDTQYF
cdr3_nt: TGTGCCAGCAGTGAATACGGGAGAGTAGATACGCAGTATTTT
d_call: .
v_call: TRBV25-1
j_call: TRBJ2-3
clone_size: .

cdr3_aa: CASSLEGTRGNTIYF
cdr3_nt: TGTGCCAGCAGCTTGGAGGGTACCCGGGGAAACACCATATATTTT
d_call: .
v_call: TRBV5-4
j_call: TRBJ1-3
clone_size: .

cdr3_aa: CASSVGTSGTYNEQFF
cdr3_nt: TGTGCCAGCAGCGTAGGGACTAGCGGGACCTACAATGAGCAGTTCTTC
d_call: TRBD2
v_call: TRBV5-8
j_call: TRBJ2-1
clone_size: .